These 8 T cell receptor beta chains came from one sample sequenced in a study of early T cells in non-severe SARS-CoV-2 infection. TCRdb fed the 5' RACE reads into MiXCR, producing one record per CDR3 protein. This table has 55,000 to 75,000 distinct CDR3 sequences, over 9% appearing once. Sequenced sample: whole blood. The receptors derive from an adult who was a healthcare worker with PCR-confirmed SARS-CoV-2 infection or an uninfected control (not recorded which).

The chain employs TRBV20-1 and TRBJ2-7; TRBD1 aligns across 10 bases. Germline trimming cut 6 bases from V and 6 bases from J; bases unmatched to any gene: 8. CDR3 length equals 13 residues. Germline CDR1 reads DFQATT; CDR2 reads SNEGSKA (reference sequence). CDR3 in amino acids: CSAGTGVFSEQYF. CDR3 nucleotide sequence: TGCAGTGCCGGGACAGGGGTATTCAGCGAGCAGTACTTC.

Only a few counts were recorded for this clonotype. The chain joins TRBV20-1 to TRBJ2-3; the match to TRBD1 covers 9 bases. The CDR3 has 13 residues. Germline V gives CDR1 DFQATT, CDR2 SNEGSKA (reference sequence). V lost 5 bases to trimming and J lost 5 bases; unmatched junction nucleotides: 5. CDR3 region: CSAGGTGRDTQYF. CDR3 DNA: TGCAGTGCTGGCGGGACAGGGAGAGATACGCAGTATTTT.

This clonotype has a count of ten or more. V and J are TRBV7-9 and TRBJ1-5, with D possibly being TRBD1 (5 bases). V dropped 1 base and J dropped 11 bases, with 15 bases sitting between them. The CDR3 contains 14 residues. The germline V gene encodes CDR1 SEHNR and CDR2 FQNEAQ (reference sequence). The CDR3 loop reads CASSLDSPVGAQHF. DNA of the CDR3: TGTGCCAGCAGCTTAGATTCGCCGGTAGGGGCCCAGCATTTT.

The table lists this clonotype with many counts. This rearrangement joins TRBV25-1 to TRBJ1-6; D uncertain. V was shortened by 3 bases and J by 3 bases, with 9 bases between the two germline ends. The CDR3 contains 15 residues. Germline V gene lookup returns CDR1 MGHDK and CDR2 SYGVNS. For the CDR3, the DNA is TGTGCCAGCAGTGATGGAGGCAGCTATAATTCACCCCTCCACTTT. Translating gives CASSDGGSYNSPLHF. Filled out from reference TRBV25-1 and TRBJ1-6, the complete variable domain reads EADIYQTPRYLVIGTGKKITLECSQTMGHDKMYWYQQDPGMELHLIHYSYGVNSTEKGDLSSESTVSRIRTEHFPLTLESARPSHTSQYLCASSDGGSYNSPLHFGNGTRLTVT.

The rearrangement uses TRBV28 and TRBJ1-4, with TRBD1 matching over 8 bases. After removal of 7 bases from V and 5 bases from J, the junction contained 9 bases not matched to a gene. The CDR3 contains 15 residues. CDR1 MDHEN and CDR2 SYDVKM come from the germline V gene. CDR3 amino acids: CASITSDRANEKLFF. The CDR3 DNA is TGTGCCAGCATCACCTCGGACAGGGCCAATGAAAAACTGTTTTTT.

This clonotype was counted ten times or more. DNA of the CDR3: TGTGCCAGCAGCTTAGAGGGATCAGGGATTTCGGGAAACACCATATATTTT. As protein: CASSLEGSGISGNTIYF. The rearrangement uses TRBV7-6 and TRBJ1-3, with D possibly TRBD1 on 5 matching bases. Trimming removed 1 base at V and 4 bases at J, with 17 bases between. There are 17 residues in the CDR3. CDR1 is SGHVS, CDR2 FNYEAQ, per germline.

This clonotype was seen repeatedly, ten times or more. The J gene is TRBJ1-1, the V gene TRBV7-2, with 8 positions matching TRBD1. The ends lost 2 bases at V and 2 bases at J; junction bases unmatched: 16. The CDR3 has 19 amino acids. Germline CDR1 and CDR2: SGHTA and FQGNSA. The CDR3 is CASSLPPPSRGQVNTEAFF. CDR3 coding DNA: TGTGCCAGCAGCTTACCGCCCCCTTCCCGGGGACAGGTCAACACTGAAGCTTTCTTT.

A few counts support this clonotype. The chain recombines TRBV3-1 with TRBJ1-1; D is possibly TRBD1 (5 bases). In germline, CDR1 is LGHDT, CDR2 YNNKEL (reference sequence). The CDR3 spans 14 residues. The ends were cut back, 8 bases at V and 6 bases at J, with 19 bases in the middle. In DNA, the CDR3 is TGTGCCAGCTTGGATCTCGGAGGAGGGGCTGAAGCTTTCTTT. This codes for CASLDLGGGAEAFF.